A selection of T cell receptor beta chains follows, all from one sample in a study of OX40 agonist ivuxolimab in advanced cancers. Sequencing used immunoSEQ multiplex PCR; TCRdb keeps in-frame clones, though not all of them. This table holds about 64,000 clones, roughly 90% found once. The sample here was CD4+ or CD8+ T cells sorted from blood, taken in a trial of the OX40 agonist ivuxolimab. These receptors were obtained from an adult with an advanced solid tumor such as melanoma, head and neck, liver or kidney cancer. The CDR3 runs from the conserved cysteine through the conserved F or W. A clone size is listed for some rows: how often the clone was seen (once, few, many), or a class if it is expanded.

clone size	J gene	V gene	CDR3 protein
-	TRBJ1-3	TRBV11-2	CAGAEDRVRGNTIYF
-	TRBJ2-7	TRBV18	CASSPQLSLTHEQYF
-	TRBJ2-1	TRBV7-6	CASSRADEQFF
-	TRBJ2-3	TRBV19	CASSISRVNGGSDTQYF
-	TRBJ1-1	TRBV7-2	CASSNSRGSTEAFF
-	TRBJ1-2	TRBV2	CASSGGQGTSHGYTF
once	TRBJ2-3	TRBV12-5	CATSVSTDTQYF
-	TRBJ2-3	TRBV2	CASIAGGTDTQYF
-	TRBJ1-1	TRBV11-2	CASSLERGSKAFF
-	TRBJ2-7	TRBV28	CASSSRGGVNYEQYF
-	TRBJ2-5	TRBV5-8	CASSIPIVETQYF
-	TRBJ2-3	TRBV9	CASSVAGATDTQYF
-	TRBJ2-2	TRBV11-2	CASSGGETGELFF
-	TRBJ2-3	TRBV7-9	CASSPRGVDTQYF
-	TRBJ2-1	TRBV19	CASSITRNEQFF
-	TRBJ2-1	TRBV7-2	CASSLRTSSSHEQFF
-	TRBJ1-3	TRBV19	CASSKIQKLAGNTIYF
-	TRBJ2-2	TRBV5-1	CASSLATGTNTGELFF
-	TRBJ1-2	TRBV20-1	CSARSPGGYTF